These T cell receptor beta chains were read from a single sample in a study of shared clonotypes between healthy human individuals. Clones were read by immunoSEQ multiplex PCR, and TCRdb kept only the in-frame ones, dropping some. The sample consists of about 2.4 million clones, 90% to 95% of them appearing once. The sequencing sample was made of naive CD4+ T cells from PBMCs. These receptors were obtained from a young man in good health. Some clones in this sample may be carry-over from other donors' samples. Each CDR3 is given with its conserved first and last residue. Fields, in order: D gene, J gene, clone size, V gene, CDR3 DNA, CDR3 protein. D genes are given only for firm matches. Part of the rows lack a size; the others show once, few, many or a class for expanded clones.

>.|TRBJ1-5|.|TRBV27
TGTGCCAGCAGTTTACCCGACAGGCCGAATCAGCCCCAGCATTTT
CASSLPDRPNQPQHF
>.|TRBJ2-7|.|TRBV29-1
TGCAGCGTTCAAGGGGCCGCCTACGAGCAGTACTTC
CSVQGAAYEQYF
>.|TRBJ2-3|.|TRBV5-4
TGTGCCAGCAGCCCCGTCGGGCTAGCACCAGATACGCAGTATTTT
CASSPVGLAPDTQYF
>TRBD1|TRBJ2-5|once|TRBV5-1
TGCGCCAGCAGCATGGACAGGGGGTCGACCCAGTACTTC
CASSMDRGSTQYF
>TRBD2|TRBJ2-7|.|TRBV7-6
TGTGCCAGCAGCCGAACTAGCGGGAGGGGTTACGAGCAGTACTTC
CASSRTSGRGYEQYF
>TRBD1|TRBJ1-1|few|TRBV6-5
TGTGCCAGCAGTTCCTCACAGGGGGAAGCTTTCTTT
CASSSSQGEAFF
>.|TRBJ1-2|.|TRBV19
TGTGCCAGTACCCCAATCGCGAGGGGGGCAGAGACCGTCGTTAGCTACACCTTC
CASTPIARGAETVVSYTF
>TRBD2|TRBJ2-1|.|TRBV5-4
TGTGCCAGCAGCTTGGGGACTAGCGGGACCACCGGGCACAATGAGCAGTTCTTC
CASSLGTSGTTGHNEQFF
>TRBD2|TRBJ2-1|.|TRBV6-4
TGTGCCAGCAGTTTGTTTACTAGCGGCCAGCAGTTCTTC
CASSLFTSGQQFF
>.|TRBJ1-1|few|TRBV28
TGTGCCAGCAGGCCCCACCCCACTGAAGCTTTCTTT
CASRPHPTEAFF
>.|TRBJ1-2|.|TRBV7-2
TGTGCCAGCAGCTTAGCGAAGGTCGGCTATGGCTACACCTTC
CASSLAKVGYGYTF
>TRBD1|TRBJ2-3|.|TRBV18
TGTGCCAGCTCAGTACGACAGGGGTCAACAGATACGCAGTATTTT
CASSVRQGSTDTQYF
>.|TRBJ1-5|once|TRBV4-3
TGCGCCAGCAGCCGCTCATGGGTTCGGTTGGGGGATCAGCCCCAGCATTTT
CASSRSWVRLGDQPQHF
>.|TRBJ1-5|once|TRBV28
TGTGCCAGCATTACCGGGACCCACAATCAGCCCCAGCATTTT
CASITGTHNQPQHF
>TRBD1|TRBJ2-1|.|TRBV29-1
TGCAGCGCACTGACAGGGTCCAATGAGCAGTTCTTC
CSALTGSNEQFF
>.|TRBJ2-7|.|TRBV27
TGTGCCAGCAGCCCAAGGGGGGACGGCTACGAGCAGTACTTC
CASSPRGDGYEQYF
>.|TRBJ1-1|.|TRBV7-2
TGTGCCAGCAGCTTAGTGGGGGGACCAAACACTGAAGCTTTCTTT
CASSLVGGPNTEAFF
>TRBD1|TRBJ2-2|.|TRBV5-4
TGTGCCAGCAGCTTCCGGACAGGGGGCACCGGGGAGCTGTTTTTT
CASSFRTGGTGELFF
>.|TRBJ2-5|.|TRBV4-1
TGCGCCAGCAGCCAAGCGGGCCAGCGAGAGACCCAGTACTTC
CASSQAGQRETQYF
>.|TRBJ1-2|.|TRBV5-1
TGCGCCAGCAGCTTATCTCGGGGGTTGGACTATGGCTACACCTTC
CASSLSRGLDYGYTF
>.|TRBJ1-4|.|TRBV12-2
.
CASRLGVAGGNEKLFF
>.|TRBJ2-3|.|TRBV6-5
TGTGCCAGCACCCTAATGGATACGCAGTATTTT
CASTLMDTQYF
>TRBD1|TRBJ2-4|.|TRBV18
TGTGCCAGCTCACCGCGTGGGACAGCCCAAAACATTCAGTACTTC
CASSPRGTAQNIQYF
>TRBD2|TRBJ2-3|.|TRBV19
TGTGCCAGTAGAACTAGCGGGAGTAGAAATACGCAGTATTTT
CASRTSGSRNTQYF
>.|TRBJ2-7|.|TRBV9
TGTGCCAGCAGCCCAGCTGGGACTTTGGGTCGAGAGCAGTACTTC
CASSPAGTLGREQYF
>.|TRBJ1-1|.|TRBV28
TGTGCCAGCTCACGCGCAGGGGTGAACACTGAAGCTTTCTTT
CASSRAGVNTEAFF
>.|TRBJ1-1|.|TRBV28
TGTGCCAGCAGGCTCGAAGGGACCCCTGAAGCTTTCTTT
CASRLEGTPEAFF
>.|TRBJ2-7|.|TRBV7-2
TGTGCCAGCAGCTTAGACTGGTCCGAGCAGTACTTC
CASSLDWSEQYF
>.|TRBJ2-3|.|TRBV29-1
TGCAGCGTTGACGCAGCTGTCCTCACAGATACGCAGTATTTT
CSVDAAVLTDTQYF
>.|TRBJ1-1|.|TRBV6-5
TGTGCCAGCCTTCTCGCGGGGCGAGCTTTCTTT
CASLLAGRAFF